A single sample is the source of the 9 T cell receptor beta chains below, sequenced in a study of shared clonotypes between healthy human individuals. TCRdb's table, derived via immunoSEQ multiplex PCR, lists solely in-frame clones and lacks some. In the table there are approximately 2.1 million clones, approximately 95% of which are singletons. The sequencing sample was made of naive CD4+ T cells from PBMCs. Subset: CD45RA+ positively selected. These receptors were collected from a man younger than 35 in good health. Some clones in this sample may be carry-over from other donors' samples.

The rearrangement links TRBV6-5 to TRBJ1-2; a weak D match, TRBD1 (5 bases). CDR1 is MNHEY, CDR2 SVGAGI, per germline. Trimming cost V 6 bases and J 1 base, with 15 bases left between them. The CDR3 runs to 15 residues. CDR3 in amino acids: CASSHPRDRNYGYTF. CDR3 DNA: TGTGCCAGCAGCCACCCCAGGGACCGTAACTATGGCTACACCTTC.

The rearrangement links TRBV12-5 to TRBJ1-2, with 10 bases identical to TRBD1. The CDR3 is 18 residues long. The germline CDR1 and CDR2 sequences are LGHNT and FRNRAP. The V and J ends lost 7 bases and 0 bases, in that order; junction bases with no gene match: 14. Here the CDR3 reads CASALMTTGGSSNYGYTF. The DNA of the CDR3 is TGTGCTAGTGCCCTCATGACGACAGGGGGCTCCTCTAACTATGGCTACACCTTC.

Notes on this clone: The sample has other DNA sequences that encode this CDR3 too. The V gene is TRBV10-3, the J gene TRBJ2-7; D unresolved. The germline V and J ends were trimmed by 3 bases and 3 bases, with 6 bases remaining between them. CDR1 ENHRY and CDR2 SYGVKD come from the germline V gene. There are 12 residues in the CDR3. The CDR3: CAISDRDYEQYF. The CDR3 nucleotides are TGTGCCATCAGTGACAGAGACTACGAGCAGTACTTC.

Details on this clone: The same CDR3 is also encoded by other DNA sequences in this sample. The gene calls are TRBV5-4 and TRBJ1-1; D might be TRBD1 (6 bases). CDR1 is SGHNT, CDR2 YYREEE, per germline (reference sequence). V lost 4 bases and J 0 bases, leaving 10 bases between the germline ends. The CDR3 has 14 amino acids. CDR3 DNA: TGTGCCAGCAGCCCCGGGACACTGAACACTGAAGCTTTCTTT. This gives the protein CASSPGTLNTEAFF.

The chain couples TRBV7-9 to TRBJ1-1, with 9 nucleotides matching TRBD1. V lost 5 bases and J lost 2; bases outside the gene matches: 6. This CDR3 has 15 amino acids. Germline assignment: CDR1 SEHNR and CDR2 FQNEAQ (reference sequence). CDR3 nucleotide sequence: TGTGCCAGCAGCCAGACAGGGGGTAGAAACACTGAAGCTTTCTTT. It codes for CASSQTGGRNTEAFF.

This chain connects TRBV7-3 to TRBJ2-1; no clear D gene. V lost 5 bases, J lost 6 bases, and 11 bases lay in between. Germline V gene data show CDR1 as SGHTA and CDR2 as FQGTGA. The CDR3 runs 13 residues. The CDR3 loop reads CASSPRVANEQFF. DNA for the CDR3: TGTGCCAGCAGCCCTAGAGTGGCCAATGAGCAGTTCTTC.

This chain joins TRBV11-2 and TRBJ2-4, with 15 bases identical to TRBD2. The CDR3 extends over 19 amino acids. Germline CDR1 SGHAT, CDR2 FQNNGV. V shed 6 bases and J 0 bases; nucleotides not matched to a gene: 9. CDR3 amino acids: CASSLVGLAGGIAKNIQYF. For the CDR3, the DNA is TGTGCCAGCAGTCTGGTCGGACTAGCGGGAGGGATAGCCAAAAACATTCAGTACTTC.

The V call is TRBV29-1, the J call TRBJ1-1; D gene unclear. Germline loops: CDR1 SQVTM, CDR2 ANQGSEA. The CDR3 sequence is 12 residues long. The V gene lost 7 bases and the J gene lost 3 bases, with 12 bases spanning the gap. In DNA, the CDR3 is TGCAGCGCCGGGAGTCGGGACACTGAAGCTTTCTTT. It yields the protein CSAGSRDTEAFF.

The rearrangement joins TRBV10-3 to TRBJ2-2; 13 nucleotides align to TRBD2. Germline V gives CDR1 ENHRY, CDR2 SYGVKD. After removal of 6 bases from V and 1 base from J, the junction contained 5 bases not matched to a gene. The CDR3 contains 17 residues. The CDR3 DNA follows: TGTGCCATCAGGGGGACTAGCGGGACGAGGAACACCGGGGAGCTGTTTTTT. Protein sequence: CAIRGTSGTRNTGELFF.